The next 22 T cell receptor beta chains were all read from a single sample in a study of cytomegalovirus exposure and HLA in healthy donors. Use of 60 Vbeta and 13 Jbeta primers characterized the PCR. The method was immunoSEQ multiplex PCR; TCRdb's version includes in-frame clones alone and lacks a portion of them. Of 150,000 or so clones listed, approximately 71% are singletons. Material for sequencing was PBMCs. The receptor source for this set is a young man in good health and CMV-seropositive.

The chain couples TRBV7-6 to TRBJ1-1; D perhaps matches TRBD1 (5 bases). V was cut by 5 bases and J by 1 base, with 11 bases left in between. The CDR3 sequence is 14 residues long. Per the germline V gene, CDR1 is SGHVS and CDR2 is FNYEAQ. CDR3 residues: CASSPVGRNTEAFF. The CDR3 DNA sequence: TGTGCCAGCAGCCCCGTGGGGCGGAACACTGAAGCTTTCTTT.

This clone was detected a few times. J is TRBJ2-1 and V is TRBV30; TRBD1 agrees at 9 bases. With 4 bases clipped from V and 5 bases from J, the junction kept 6 bases outside the gene matches. CDR3 length: 14 residues. Germline assignment: CDR1 GTSNPN and CDR2 SVGIG (reference sequence). CDR3 nucleotides: TGTGCCTGGACCGGACAGGGGAAACACAATGAGCAGTTCTTC. It specifies CAWTGQGKHNEQFF.

The V call is TRBV6-1, the J call TRBJ2-1, with TRBD2 identical over 10 bases. The CDR3 is 14 amino acids. Unmatched junction bases numbered 1, after V lost 0 bases and J lost 8 bases. Germline CDR1 MNHNS, CDR2 SASEGT. CDR3: CASSEAAGGDEQFF. The CDR3 DNA is TGTGCCAGCAGTGAAGCAGCGGGAGGGGATGAGCAGTTCTTC.

The chain is built from TRBV19 and TRBJ1-5; TRBD1 agrees at 7 bases. The germline CDR1 and CDR2 sequences are LNHDA and SQIVND (reference sequence). V trimming: 3 bases; J trimming: 0 bases; junction bases outside the gene matches: 14. The CDR3 has 19 residues. The CDR3 here is CASSMSGQTTSYSNQPQHF. DNA of the CDR3: TGTGCCAGTAGTATGTCGGGACAGACGACCTCGTATAGCAATCAGCCCCAGCATTTT.

The chain links TRBV29-1 to TRBJ2-7; no definite D call. Trimming pared 6 bases from V and 2 bases from J, leaving 8 bases between. The CDR3 extends over 11 amino acids. Germline CDR1 is SQVTM and CDR2 is ANQGSEA. The CDR3 loop reads CSVGRAYEQYF. CDR3 in DNA: TGCAGCGTCGGTCGGGCCTACGAGCAGTACTTC.

This chain uses TRBV5-1 with TRBJ2-2; tentatively, D is TRBD2 (6 bases). This CDR3 is 16 amino acids long. Germline loops: CDR1 SGHRS, CDR2 YFSETQ. Trimming pared 0 bases from V and 7 bases from J, leaving 16 bases between. CDR3 loop: CASSLVGGSEGGELFF. The CDR3 DNA sequence: TGCGCCAGCAGCTTGGTTGGAGGGAGCGAGGGCGGGGAGCTGTTTTTT.

This clone came up a few times. This chain uses TRBV14 with TRBJ2-6; no reliable D call. This CDR3 comprises 16 residues. Germline assignment: CDR1 SGHDN and CDR2 FVKESK. V lost 2 bases and J lost 4, with 12 bases in between. The CDR3 DNA reads as TGTGCCAGCAGCCAATACAGCCTCAGGGGGGCCAACGTCCTGACTTTC. Residues: CASSQYSLRGANVLTF.

The chain combines TRBV30 with TRBJ2-7, with TRBD2 identical over 16 bases. The germline gives CDR1 GTSNPN, CDR2 SVGIG (reference sequence). This CDR3 comprises 19 residues. V lost 2 bases to trimming and J lost 2 bases; unmatched junction nucleotides: 12. Here the CDR3 reads CAWSPRPGTSGRAPYEQYF. CDR3 in DNA: TGTGCCTGGAGTCCACGTCCCGGGACTAGCGGGAGGGCCCCCTACGAGCAGTACTTC.

The chain employs TRBV4-1 and TRBJ1-4; D might be TRBD1 (5 bases). Germline-derived CDR1 and CDR2 are MGHRA and YSYEKL. Deletions cut 1 base from V and 1 base from J, with 10 bases between. The CDR3 has 16 residues. The DNA of the CDR3 is TGCGCCAGCAGCCAAGGTGCGGGGGGAACTAATGAAAAACTGTTTTTT. This gives the protein CASSQGAGGTNEKLFF.

The chain is built from TRBV27 and TRBJ2-3, with D possibly being TRBD2 (6 bases). CDR3 length: 18 amino acids. CDR1 is MNHEY and CDR2 is SMNVEV in the germline V gene (reference sequence). V lost 0 bases to trimming and J lost 1 base, with 17 bases between them. The CDR3 is CASSLSPYSGRGTDTQYF. The CDR3 nucleotides are TGTGCCAGCAGTTTATCCCCCTATAGCGGAAGGGGCACAGATACGCAGTATTTT.

The chain is built from TRBV7-9 and TRBJ2-2; no clear D. CDR3 length: 14 residues. Germline lookup yields CDR1 SEHNR and CDR2 FQNEAQ (reference sequence). V lost 3 bases to trimming and J lost 5 bases, with 10 bases between them. This chain's CDR3 is CASSFEIGTGELFF. The DNA of the CDR3 is TGTGCCAGCAGCTTTGAGATCGGGACCGGGGAGCTGTTTTTT. Drawing the rest from reference TRBV7-9 and TRBJ2-2, the complete variable domain is DTGVSQNPRHKITKRGQNVTFRCDPISEHNRLYWYRQTLGQGPEFLTYFQNEAQLEKSRLLSDRFSAERPKGSFSTLEIQRTEQGDSAMYLCASSFEIGTGELFFGEGSRLTVL.

The J gene is TRBJ2-7, the V gene TRBV19; D might be TRBD1 (5 bases). The V end lost 6 bases, the J end lost 0 bases, and 12 bases lay between the germline ends. The germline V gene has CDR1 LNHDA and CDR2 SQIVND (reference sequence). The CDR3 runs 14 residues. CDR3 DNA: TGTGCCAGTAGCCGACAGTTAAGCTCCTACGAGCAGTACTTC. Encoded protein: CASSRQLSSYEQYF.

The chain joins TRBV19 to TRBJ1-1, with 7 bases identical to TRBD1. The germline V gene has CDR1 LNHDA and CDR2 SQIVND (reference sequence). The CDR3 runs 16 residues. V was clipped by 7 bases and J by 2 bases; unmatched bases: 13. This chain's CDR3 is CASTRGDRGINTEAFF. DNA for the CDR3: TGTGCCAGTACCAGAGGGGACAGAGGGATAAACACTGAAGCTTTCTTT.

The rearrangement joins TRBV6-1 to TRBJ1-5; TRBD1 matches 7 bases. Germline V gene sequence: CDR1 MNHNS, CDR2 SASEGT. Germline trimming cut 4 bases from V and 2 bases from J; bases unmatched to any gene: 14. This CDR3 has 18 residues. Here the CDR3 reads CASSVRDHRGSGNQPQHF. The CDR3 coding sequence is TGTGCCAGCAGTGTCCGAGATCACAGGGGATCTGGCAATCAGCCCCAGCATTTT.

V usage is TRBV5-6 and J usage is TRBJ1-1; no reliable D call. The V end lost 1 base, the J end lost 2 bases, and 12 bases lay between the germline ends. Per germline, CDR1 SGHDT and CDR2 YYEEEE. The CDR3 runs 15 residues. The CDR3 DNA reads TGTGCCAGCAGCTTGTTCCTGGCTGGTAACACTGAAGCTTTCTTT. Protein: CASSLFLAGNTEAFF.

The DNA of the CDR3 is TGTGCCAGTAGTGAATGGCAGGGGGGCACCGGGGAGCTGTTTTTT. Translation: CASSEWQGGTGELFF. The gene calls are TRBV19 and TRBJ2-2; TRBD1 might be the D (7 bases). Germline CDR1 is LNHDA and CDR2 is SQIVND (reference sequence). The CDR3 spans 15 residues. V lost 5 bases and J 4 bases, leaving 14 bases between the germline ends.

The chain uses TRBV29-1 and TRBJ1-2, with D possibly TRBD1 on 6 matching bases. Germline lookup yields CDR1 SQVTM and CDR2 ANQGSEA. The CDR3 has 16 amino acids. The ends were cut back, 8 bases at V and 0 bases at J, with 22 bases in the middle. In DNA, the CDR3 is TGCAGCCTAGAAAGGGACACGATTCAAGCTAACTATGGCTACACCTTC. It translates to CSLERDTIQANYGYTF.

V and J are TRBV6-5 and TRBJ2-1; unclear D gene. Trimming shortened V by 5 bases and J by 0 bases, and 11 bases separated the two germline ends. Germline CDR1 reads MNHEY; CDR2 reads SVGAGI. CDR3 size: 15 residues. The DNA of the CDR3 is TGTGCCAGCAGTACCGCCGACAACTCCTACAATGAGCAGTTCTTC. Amino acid sequence: CASSTADNSYNEQFF.

This clone has a handful of counts. The genes are TRBV9 and TRBJ2-1; 7 nucleotides agree with TRBD1. The trim removed 2 bases at V and 0 bases at J, leaving 2 bases unmatched. This CDR3 contains 15 residues. CDR1 is SGDLS, CDR2 YYNGEE, per germline. The CDR3 protein is CASSVGTDSYNEQFF. For the CDR3, the DNA is TGTGCCAGCAGCGTCGGGACAGACTCCTACAATGAGCAGTTCTTC.

The V call is TRBV6-5, the J call TRBJ2-3, with TRBD2 identical over 7 bases. Per germline, CDR1 MNHEY and CDR2 SVGAGI. The length of the CDR3 is 14 residues. Trimming at V came to 7 bases and at J to 6 bases, leaving 10 bases not matched to a gene. CDR3 DNA sequence: TGTGCCAGCACCCCATCGGCCGGGGGGGATACGCAGTATTTT. It specifies CASTPSAGGDTQYF.

The V gene is TRBV5-6, the J gene TRBJ2-4, with 12 bases identical to TRBD2. Per the germline V gene, CDR1 is SGHDT and CDR2 is YYEEEE. The CDR3 is made up of 18 amino acids. V lost 5 bases and J lost 0; bases outside the gene matches: 9. In nucleotides, the CDR3 is TGTGCCAGCAGGAGAAGGACTAGCGGGAATCTAGCCAAAAACATTCAGTACTTC. Translating it yields CASRRRTSGNLAKNIQYF.

The chain combines TRBV19 with TRBJ2-3; perhaps TRBD1 as D (6 bases). The CDR3 length is 14 residues. V was cut by 3 bases and J by 5 bases, with 12 bases left in between. Germline-derived CDR1 and CDR2 are LNHDA and SQIVND (reference sequence). DNA for the CDR3: TGTGCCAGTAGTATTCCCTCAGGGGAAGATACGCAGTATTTT. Protein product: CASSIPSGEDTQYF.